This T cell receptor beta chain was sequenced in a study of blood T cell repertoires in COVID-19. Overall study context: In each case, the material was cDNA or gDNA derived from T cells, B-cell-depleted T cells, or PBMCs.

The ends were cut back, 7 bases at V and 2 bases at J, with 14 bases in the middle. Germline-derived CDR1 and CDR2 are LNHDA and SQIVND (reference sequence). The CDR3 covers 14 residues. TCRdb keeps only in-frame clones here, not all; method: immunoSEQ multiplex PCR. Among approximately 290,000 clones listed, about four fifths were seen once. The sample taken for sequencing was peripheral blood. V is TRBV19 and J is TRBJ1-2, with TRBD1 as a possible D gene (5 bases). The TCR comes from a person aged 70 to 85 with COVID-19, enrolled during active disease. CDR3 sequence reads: CASTLRGGNYGYTF. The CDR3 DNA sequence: TGTGCCAGTACCCTTCGGGGGGGGAACTATGGCTACACCTTC.